This entry lists 16 T cell receptor beta chains sequenced from one sample in a study of long-term antiretroviral therapy in people with HIV. The run of the v3.0 immunoSEQ assay was at survey level. Assay used: immunoSEQ multiplex PCR; TCRdb lists only in-frame clones, some missing. The data show 30,000 to 40,000 clones, with around 85% seen just once and more than 9% held by the top ten. The sample consisted of unsorted PBMCs, taken 2.2 years after starting antiretroviral therapy. These receptors were taken from a man younger than 35 with HIV.

This clone occurred once. The chain recombines TRBV6-6 with TRBJ2-7; D unresolved. This CDR3 comprises 15 residues. Germline CDR1 reads MNHNY; CDR2 reads SVGAGI (reference sequence). V was pared by 6 bases and J by 2 bases, with 17 bases between. DNA of the CDR3: TGTGCCAGCAGGTCCGACACTGAAGTACCCTACGAGCAGTACTTC. It codes for CASRSDTEVPYEQYF.

The chain links TRBV25-1 to TRBJ1-1; tentative D call: TRBD1 (5 bases). V was cut by 8 bases and J by 5 bases, with 12 bases left in between. Germline CDR1 and CDR2: MGHDK and SYGVNS. The CDR3 is 12 amino acids. CDR3 bases: TGTGCCAGCGGGGTAAGGGGTACTGAAGCTTTCTTT. Translation: CASGVRGTEAFF.

CDR3 sequence (DNA): TGTGCCTGGAGTGTGGGAGCGGGAGGGCCTTACGAGCAGTACTTC. Translated: CAWSVGAGGPYEQYF. V is TRBV30 and J is TRBJ2-7; 10 bases fit TRBD2. The ends lost 0 bases at V and 4 bases at J; junction bases unmatched: 6. Per the germline V gene, CDR1 is GTSNPN and CDR2 is SVGIG (reference sequence). The CDR3 is 15 amino acids.

The gene calls are TRBV11-2 and TRBJ2-1; no clear D. CDR1 SGHAT and CDR2 FQNNGV come from the germline V gene. This CDR3 has 13 residues. With 2 bases removed from V and 6 bases from J, the gap between germline ends came to 8 bases. CDR3 DNA: TGTGCCAGCAGCTTATGGGAACTCAATGAGCAGTTCTTC. Its protein product is CASSLWELNEQFF.

This clone turned up a few times. The chain carries TRBV18 and TRBJ2-7; D gene unclear. Deletions cut 2 bases from V and 2 bases from J, with 10 bases between. Germline V gives CDR1 KGHSH, CDR2 LQKENI. The CDR3 runs 14 residues. CDR3 in DNA: TGTGCCAGCTCACCAAATGAAGGTCCCTACGAGCAGTACTTC. This encodes CASSPNEGPYEQYF.

The rearrangement uses TRBV6-5 and TRBJ2-7; the D gene is possibly TRBD2 (5 bases). The V gene lost 0 bases and the J gene lost 1 base, with 10 bases spanning the gap. The germline gives CDR1 MNHEY, CDR2 SVGAGI. The CDR3 runs 15 residues. CDR3 sequence (DNA): TGTGCCAGCAGTTACTCGCGGGCCCTATCCTACGAGCAGTACTTC. Translating gives CASSYSRALSYEQYF.

CDR3 residues: CASSRDRGGYEQYF. CDR3 nucleotides: TGTGCCAGCAGCCGGGACAGGGGAGGCTACGAGCAGTACTTC. This chain links TRBV5-5 with TRBJ2-7; 10 bases match TRBD1. The CDR3 has 14 residues. Trimming removed 4 bases from V and 3 bases from J; junction bases left unmatched: 4. Germline CDR1 and CDR2: SGHKS and YYEKEE (reference sequence).

This clone was found once. This chain links TRBV30 with TRBJ1-2; 8 nucleotides agree with TRBD1. Germline V gene lookup returns CDR1 GTSNPN and CDR2 SVGIG (reference sequence). There are 15 residues in the CDR3. Losses at the gene ends were 2 bases for V and 8 bases for J; bases not matched to a gene: 13. In nucleotides, the CDR3 is TGTGCCTGGAGTCGAATAACCCAGGGGGCGGAGGGCTACACCTTC. It yields the protein CAWSRITQGAEGYTF.

The rearrangement joins TRBV6-5 to TRBJ2-7; 10 positions match TRBD1. The CDR3 totals 14 residues. After removal of 5 bases from V and 6 bases from J, the junction contained 7 bases not matched to a gene. Per the germline V gene, CDR1 is MNHEY and CDR2 is SVGAGI. The CDR3 here is CASSPMTGGVEQYF. Written as DNA, the CDR3 is TGTGCCAGCAGTCCTATGACAGGGGGCGTCGAGCAGTACTTC.

This sequence joins TRBV28 and TRBJ1-5, with 8 bases matching TRBD1. V gave up 3 bases and J gave up 6 bases; unmatched junction bases: 7. The germline V gene encodes CDR1 MDHEN and CDR2 SYDVKM. The CDR3 is made up of 15 amino acids. The CDR3 DNA is TGTGCCAGCAGTTTCGGGCAGGGGGCGTTTCAGCCCCAGCATTTT. Protein product: CASSFGQGAFQPQHF.

The chain couples TRBV5-1 to TRBJ2-1; TRBD2 matches at 10 bases. The CDR3 spans 14 residues. Germline CDR1 is SGHRS and CDR2 is YFSETQ. The J segment lost 6 bases and the V segment lost 2 bases, leaving 2 bases of the junction unmatched. CDR3 amino acids: CASSLLAGGNEQFF. The DNA of the CDR3 is TGCGCCAGCAGCTTATTAGCGGGAGGCAATGAGCAGTTCTTC.

This clone was seen just once. The gene calls are TRBV6-5 and TRBJ2-1; 13 bases align to TRBD2. Per the germline V gene, CDR1 is MNHEY and CDR2 is SVGAGI. V was clipped by 5 bases and J by 7 bases; unmatched bases: 5. This CDR3 has 15 residues. CDR3 in amino acids: CASSLTSGRVNEQFF. CDR3 DNA: TGTGCCAGCAGTCTAACTAGCGGGAGGGTTAATGAGCAGTTCTTC.

This CDR3 reads CATSKGGAEETQYF. CDR3 in DNA: TGTGCCACCAGCAAGGGGGGGGCGGAGGAGACCCAGTACTTC. The J gene is TRBJ2-5, the V gene TRBV15; a possible D gene is TRBD2 (7 bases). V lost 4 bases, J lost 5 bases, and 14 bases lay in between. The CDR3 sequence is 14 residues long. Germline V gene sequence: CDR1 LNHNV, CDR2 YYDKDF (reference sequence).

J is TRBJ2-7 and V is TRBV15, with D hard to call. Looked up from germline, CDR1 is LNHNV and CDR2 is YYDKDF (reference sequence). There are 14 residues in the CDR3. V was shortened by 1 base and J by 2 bases, with 9 bases between the two germline ends. The CDR3 DNA reads TGTGCCACCAGCAGAGTTGGGCGAGCCTACGAGCAGTACTTC. It specifies CATSRVGRAYEQYF.

V gene TRBV5-1 combines with J gene TRBJ2-3; D uncertain. CDR1 and CDR2 (germline): SGHRS, YFSETQ. The germline V and J ends were trimmed by 3 bases and 0 bases, with 5 bases remaining between them. CDR3 length: 13 amino acids. CDR3: CASSSTSTDTQYF. CDR3 bases: TGCGCCAGCAGCTCCACTAGCACAGATACGCAGTATTTT.

The chain is built from TRBV18 and TRBJ2-2; TRBD1 matches 7 bases. V shed 1 base and J 2 bases; nucleotides not matched to a gene: 4. Per the germline V gene, CDR1 is KGHSH and CDR2 is LQKENI. The CDR3 length is 16 residues. In DNA form, the CDR3 reads TGTGCCAGCTCACCACGGACAGGTACCAACACCGGGGAGCTGTTTTTT. Translation gives CASSPRTGTNTGELFF.